Detailed here is one T cell receptor beta chain. The source of the sample is a study of OX40 agonist ivuxolimab in advanced cancers. Trimming cost V 8 bases and J 0 bases, with 18 bases left between them. The CDR3 runs 16 residues. Germline CDR1 reads WNHNN; CDR2 reads SYGVQD (reference sequence). The method was immunoSEQ multiplex PCR; TCRdb's version includes in-frame clones alone and lacks a portion of them. The sample contains approximately 68,000 clones, approximately 90% of which appear only once. Sequenced here: CD4+ or CD8+ T cells sorted from blood, sampled in a trial of the OX40 agonist ivuxolimab. The sequence was collected from an adult with an advanced solid tumor such as melanoma, head and neck, liver or kidney cancer. The chain combines TRBV10-1 with TRBJ2-3; D tentatively fits TRBD1 or TRBD2 (6 bases each). The CDR3 is CASRSGGLFSTDTQYF. The CDR3 bases are TGCGCCAGCCGATCCGGGGGCCTCTTTAGCACAGATACGCAGTATTTT.